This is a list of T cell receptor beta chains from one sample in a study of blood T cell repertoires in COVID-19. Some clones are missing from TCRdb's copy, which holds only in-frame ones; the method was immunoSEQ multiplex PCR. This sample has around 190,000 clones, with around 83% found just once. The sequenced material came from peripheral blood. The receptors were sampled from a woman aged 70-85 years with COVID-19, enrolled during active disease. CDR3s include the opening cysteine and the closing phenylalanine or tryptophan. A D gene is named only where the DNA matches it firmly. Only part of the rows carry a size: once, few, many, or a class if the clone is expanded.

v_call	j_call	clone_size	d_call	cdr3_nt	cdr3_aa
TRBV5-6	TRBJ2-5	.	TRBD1	TGTGCCAGCAGATTGACGGACAGGGGTGGAGAGACCCAGTACTTC	CASRLTDRGGETQYF
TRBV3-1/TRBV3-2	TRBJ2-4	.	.	TGTGCCAGCAGCCTCCTGGGCACAGGCTTTTTGTACTTC	CASSLLGTGFLYF
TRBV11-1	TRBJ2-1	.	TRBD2	TGTGCCAGCAGCTTCACTAGCGGGAGGGTCAATGAGCAGTTCTTC	CASSFTSGRVNEQFF
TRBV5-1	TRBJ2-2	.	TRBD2	TGCGCCAGCAGCTCCGACCCTACTAGCGGCTGGAGGTTCGGGGAGCTGTTTTTT	CASSSDPTSGWRFGELFF
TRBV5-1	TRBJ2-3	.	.	TGCGCCAGCAAAGGCACAGGGGAGGCAGATACGCAGTATTTT	CASKGTGEADTQYF
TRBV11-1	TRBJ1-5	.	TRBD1	TGTGCCAGCTCCCAGGGGGCACGTCAGCCCCAGCATTTT	CASSQGARQPQHF
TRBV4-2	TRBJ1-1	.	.	TGTGCCAGCAGCCAAGTGGGGGGGCAGTCAAGATTCACTGAAGCTTTCTTT	CASSQVGGQSRFTEAFF
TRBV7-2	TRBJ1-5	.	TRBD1	TGTGCCAGCAGTTACGACAGGGATCAGCCCCAGCATTTT	CASSYDRDQPQHF
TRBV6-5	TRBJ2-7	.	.	TGTGCCAGCGTTTCCCGCGGAGCCTACGAGCAGTACTTC	CASVSRGAYEQYF
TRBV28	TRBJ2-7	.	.	TGTGCCTCTGACAGGAGCTCCTACGAGCAGTACTTC	CASDRSSYEQYF
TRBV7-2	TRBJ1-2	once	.	TGTGCCAGCAGCCTGACGCAGGGGTCCCTTTATGGCTACACCTTC	CASSLTQGSLYGYTF
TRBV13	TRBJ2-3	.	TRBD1	TGTGCCAGCAGCTCACCCCGGGACAGGGGTAGAGTGATAGCAGATACGCAGTATTTT	CASSSPRDRGRVIADTQYF
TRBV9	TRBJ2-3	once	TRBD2	TGTGCCAGCAGCCCGATAAGCGGGAGGCGTACAGATACGCAGTATTTT	CASSPISGRRTDTQYF
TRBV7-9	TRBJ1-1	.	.	TGTGCCAGCAGCTTAGCCTCCTCGTCTGAAGCTTTCTTT	CASSLASSSEAFF
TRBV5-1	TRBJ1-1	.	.	TGCGCCAGCAGCCTGCTGGGACAGAACACTGAAGCTTTCTTT	CASSLLGQNTEAFF
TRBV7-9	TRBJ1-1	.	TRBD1	TGTGCCAGCAGCCCGCAGGGGGGCAAAAAGGCTTTCTTT	CASSPQGGKKAFF
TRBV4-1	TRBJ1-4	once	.	TGCGCCAGCAGCCAAGTTGGAGGGAGGAGGATAAATGAAAAACTGTTTTTT	CASSQVGGRRINEKLFF
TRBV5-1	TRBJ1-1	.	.	TGCGCCAGCAGCAACTCAGGCTCGAACACTGAAGCTTTCTTT	CASSNSGSNTEAFF
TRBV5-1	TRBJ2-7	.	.	TGCGCCAGCAAGACAGGGGAGGGGACCTACGAGCAGTACTTC	CASKTGEGTYEQYF
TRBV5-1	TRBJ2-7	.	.	TGCGCCAGCAGCTCTGCCTTGACAGCTGTGCAGGGCGAGCAGTACTTC	CASSSALTAVQGEQYF
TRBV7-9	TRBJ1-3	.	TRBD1	TGTGCCAGCAGCTTATCCAGGGGGCCTTCTGGAAACACCATATATTTT	CASSLSRGPSGNTIYF
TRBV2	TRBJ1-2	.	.	TGTGCCAGCAGTGACAGCGGGTTCTATGGCTACACCTTC	CASSDSGFYGYTF
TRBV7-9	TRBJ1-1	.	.	TGTGCCAGCAGCTTAGGGAGGGAGGTAAACACTGAAGCTTTCTTT	CASSLGREVNTEAFF
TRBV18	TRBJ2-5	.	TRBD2	TGTGCCAGCTCACCAAACGATGCGGGAGCTCACGGAGAGACCCAGTACTTC	CASSPNDAGAHGETQYF
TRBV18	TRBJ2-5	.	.	TGTGCCAGCTCACCAGGTAGAGAGACCCAGTACTTC	CASSPGRETQYF
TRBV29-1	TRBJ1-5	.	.	TGCAGCGTTGAAGTGTCTACCAATCAGCCCCAGCATTTT	CSVEVSTNQPQHF
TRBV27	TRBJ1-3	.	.	TGTGCCAGCAGATCTACCTCTGGAAACACCATATATTTT	CASRSTSGNTIYF
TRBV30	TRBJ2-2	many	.	TGTGCCTGCGGGACGGGACTTAACACCGGGGAGCTGTTTTTT	CACGTGLNTGELFF
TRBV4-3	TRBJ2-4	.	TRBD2	TGCGCCAGCAGCCTCACTTCGTGGGGGACTAGCGTCCCAGCCAAAAACATTCAGTACTTC	CASSLTSWGTSVPAKNIQYF
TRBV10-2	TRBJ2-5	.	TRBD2	TGCGCCAGCAAATCCCTAGCGGGAGGCGGGGAGACCCAGTACTTC	CASKSLAGGGETQYF
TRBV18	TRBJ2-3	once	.	TGTGCCAGCTCACCTACCTACAGTAGCACAGATACGCAGTATTTT	CASSPTYSSTDTQYF
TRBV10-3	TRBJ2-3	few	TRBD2	TGTGCCACGCTAAAACTAGCGGGAGGGACAGATACGCAGTATTTT	CATLKLAGGTDTQYF